This entry lists 14 T cell receptor beta chains sequenced from one sample in a study of blood T cell repertoires in COVID-19. Data came from immunoSEQ multiplex PCR; TCRdb stores just in-frame clones and leaves some out. The sample yields about 270,000 clones, less than 95% seen once. The sample taken for sequencing was PBMCs or T cells enriched from blood (not recorded which). Receptor source: a man aged 35-49 years who had been exposed to COVID-19.

The V call is TRBV5-1, the J call TRBJ2-1, with 16 positions matching TRBD2. J lost 2 bases, V lost 7 bases, and 9 bases had no gene match. The germline V gene has CDR1 SGHRS and CDR2 YFSETQ. This CDR3 region has 18 residues. The CDR3 nucleotides are TGCGCCAGCCGATCCGGGACTAGCGGGAGGGAAACCTACAATGAGCAGTTCTTC. It is translated as CASRSGTSGRETYNEQFF. The complete variable domain, with remaining parts taken from reference TRBV5-1 and TRBJ2-1, reads KAGVTQTPRYLIKTRGQQVTLSCSPISGHRSVSWYQQTPGQGLQFLFEYFSETQRNKGNFPGRFSGRQFSNSRSEMNVSTLELGDSALYLCASRSGTSGRETYNEQFFGPGTRLTVL.

This sequence joins TRBV29-1 and TRBJ2-2, with a weak D call TRBD1 (5 bases). Germline V gene data show CDR1 as SQVTM and CDR2 as ANQGSEA. The CDR3 has 13 amino acids. Trimming stripped 3 bases from V and 1 base from J, with 6 bases between. The CDR3 region has the DNA TGCAGCGTTGATCAGGGGAACACCGGGGAGCTGTTTTTT. This codes for CSVDQGNTGELFF.

V gene TRBV6-2 or TRBV6-3 combines with J gene TRBJ2-5; 9 bases fit TRBD2. CDR3 length equals 16 residues. Germline V CDR1 and CDR2: MNHEY, SVGEGT. J lost 5 bases, V lost 2 bases, and 9 bases had no gene match. The CDR3 here is CASSYGLAGTRETQYF. The CDR3 nucleotides are TGTGCCAGCAGTTACGGCCTAGCGGGAACTCGGGAGACCCAGTACTTC.

This clone was detected once. The rearrangement uses TRBV28 and TRBJ1-4; maybe TRBD1 (5 bases). CDR1 is MDHEN and CDR2 is SYDVKM in the germline V gene. There are 16 residues in the CDR3. The germline V and J ends were trimmed by 3 bases and 0 bases, with 11 bases remaining between them. The CDR3 bases are TGTGCCAGCAGTTTTGCAGGGCTATCAACTAATGAAAAACTGTTTTTT. This sequence encodes CASSFAGLSTNEKLFF.

V usage is TRBV27 and J usage is TRBJ2-5; 9 positions agree with TRBD1. The V and J ends lost 5 bases and 5 bases, in that order; junction bases with no gene match: 6. The CDR3 is 14 residues long. In germline, CDR1 is MNHEY, CDR2 SMNVEV (reference sequence). CDR3 DNA: TGTGCCAGCAGTCAGGGACAGGGTTATGAGACCCAGTACTTC. Its translation: CASSQGQGYETQYF.

This chain joins TRBV3-1 (or the pseudogene TRBV3-2) and TRBJ2-1; TRBD2 might be the D (5 bases). Trimming took 4 bases from V and 2 from J, leaving 15 bases between them. In germline, CDR1 is LGHDT, CDR2 YNNKEL (reference sequence). This CDR3 comprises 16 residues. CDR3 nucleotides: TGTGCCAGCAGCCCTTTGGGGAGCGGCGCCTACAATGAGCAGTTCTTC. It is translated as CASSPLGSGAYNEQFF.

This clone was counted a single time. Compared with germline, one end of the junction differs, possibly owing to a read error. CDR3: CASSYSWGGVHSGNTIYF. DNA of the CDR3: TGTGCCAGCAGCTATTCCTGGGGCGGGGTGCACTCTGGAAACACCATATATTTT. This chain links TRBV6-9 with TRBJ1-3, with a weak D call TRBD1 (5 bases). The CDR3 totals 18 residues. Germline-derived CDR1 and CDR2 are MNHGY and SVAAGI.

V and J are TRBV5-4 and TRBJ1-6; D may be TRBD1 (6 bases). Trimming stripped 7 bases from V and 7 bases from J, with 9 bases between. The germline CDR1 and CDR2 sequences are SGHNT and YYREEE (reference sequence). This CDR3 comprises 12 residues. The CDR3 DNA sequence: TGTGCCAGCCACAGGGACAATTCACCCCTCCACTTT. Amino acids: CASHRDNSPLHF.

The chain combines TRBV5-7 with TRBJ1-3; D is unclear. TRBV5-7 is labeled an ORF, and its function is uncertain. CDR3 length: 18 residues. The V end was cut by 0 bases, the J end by 0 bases, with 16 bases between. CDR3 in amino acids: CASSLDIYAGSSGNTIYF. CDR3 DNA: TGTGCCAGCAGCTTGGATATTTATGCAGGAAGCTCTGGAAACACCATATATTTT.

The chain combines TRBV6-4 with TRBJ2-1, with TRBD2 matching over 11 bases. CDR3 length equals 18 residues. Trimming cost V 3 bases and J 5 bases; bases outside gene matches: 12. The germline CDR1 and CDR2 sequences are MRHNA and SNTAGT. CDR3 protein: CASSESLEASGRNNEQFF. In DNA, the CDR3 is TGTGCCAGCAGTGAGTCCCTAGAAGCTAGCGGGAGGAACAATGAGCAGTTCTTC.

This sequence joins TRBV19 and TRBJ2-1, with TRBD1 as a possible D gene (5 bases). Germline values: CDR1 LNHDA, CDR2 SQIVND (reference sequence). Trimming pared 3 bases from V and 6 bases from J, leaving 18 bases between. This CDR3 spans 16 amino acids. The CDR3 nucleotides read TGTGCCAGTAGTATCTCGGCAGGGAAAATTACCAATGAGCAGTTCTTC. Its protein is CASSISAGKITNEQFF.

This clone appeared a few times. The gene calls are TRBV10-1 and TRBJ2-2; 9 bases match TRBD1. Germline V lookup: CDR1 WNHNN, CDR2 SYGVQD (reference sequence). This CDR3 contains 17 residues. V was pared by 5 bases and J by 0 bases, with 7 bases of the junction left unmatched. DNA for the CDR3: TGCGCCAGCAGTAACCGGGACAGGGCTTCGAACACCGGGGAGCTGTTTTTT. This sequence encodes CASSNRDRASNTGELFF.

This chain uses TRBV7-9 with TRBJ2-4, with 9 bases identical to TRBD1. Per the germline V gene, CDR1 is SEHNR and CDR2 is FQNEAQ (reference sequence). The CDR3 runs 18 residues. V lost 4 bases, J lost 3 bases, and 13 bases stayed unmatched. CDR3 nucleotide sequence: TGTGCCAGCAGCTCGGAGATGGGGACAGGGAATGGCAAAAACATTCAGTACTTC. Its protein product is CASSSEMGTGNGKNIQYF.

The genes are TRBV7-9 and TRBJ2-1, with a tentative D call TRBD1 (6 bases). Germline V gene sequence: CDR1 SEHNR, CDR2 FQNEAQ (reference sequence). There are 16 residues in the CDR3. Deletions cut 5 bases from V and 0 bases from J, with 14 bases between. This CDR3 reads CASSAQDRSSYNEQFF. DNA of the CDR3: TGTGCCAGCAGCGCCCAGGACAGAAGCTCCTACAATGAGCAGTTCTTC.